Each of the 32 T cell receptor beta chains below was sequenced from the same sample in a study of technical replicates of blood from a handful of donors (dated by TCRdb to 2016 to 2017). Library construction relied on the immunoSEQ multiplex PCR assay. Entries here come from immuneACCESS through TCRdb and include only in-frame sequences with V and J called. Some clones fail to appear in such tables; in the studies checked, an unresolved V gene covers under half of the shortfall, and the cause of the remainder is unknown. The sample table contains tens of thousands of clones; only one count was recorded for more than 85% of them. Of the sample, less than 0.35% is held by the ten largest clones. Sequencing used T cells isolated from PBMCs. The receptor source for this set is a human donor in good health.

This clone has a single count. The J gene is TRBJ2-3, the V gene TRBV7-8; 12 bases match TRBD2. J was trimmed by 2 bases and V by 5 bases; bases with no gene match: 5. The CDR3 totals 16 residues. Germline loops: CDR1 SGHVS, CDR2 FQNEAQ. DNA for the CDR3: TGTGCCAGCAGCCCTAGACTAGCGGGGGACACAGATACGCAGTATTTT. Encoded protein: CASSPRLAGDTDTQYF.

The J gene is TRBJ2-7, the V gene TRBV7-9; 9 nucleotides match TRBD1. Germline CDR1 reads SEHNR; CDR2 reads FQNEAQ (reference sequence). V lost 3 bases to trimming and J lost 3 bases; unmatched junction nucleotides: 6. The CDR3 runs 15 residues. The DNA of the CDR3 is TGTGCCAGCAGCTTGGGTTCGGGACAGGGCTACGAGCAGTACTTC. This encodes CASSLGSGQGYEQYF.

The rearrangement links TRBV5-4 to TRBJ2-7, with D tentatively TRBD2 (6 bases). This CDR3 is built from 13 residues. The germline CDR1 and CDR2 sequences are SGHNT and YYREEE (reference sequence). V lost 4 bases, J lost 1 base, and 9 bases lay in between. The CDR3 DNA reads as TGTGCCAGCAGCAGCAGCGGGTCCTACGAGCAGTACTTC. Encoded protein: CASSSSGSYEQYF.

The J gene is TRBJ2-3, the V gene TRBV4-2; D not resolved. The CDR3 has 21 amino acids. CDR1 is LGHNA and CDR2 is YNFKEQ in the germline V gene. The ends were cut back, 0 bases at V and 3 bases at J, with 28 bases in the middle. As DNA, the CDR3 is TGTGCCAGCAGCCAAGACTCAACCTTGTCCGAACGCTCCATGAGGACAGATACGCAGTATTTT. It is translated as CASSQDSTLSERSMRTDTQYF.

The gene calls are TRBV7-2 and TRBJ2-7, with 8 bases that match TRBD1. CDR3 size: 15 residues. Germline V gene lookup returns CDR1 SGHTA and CDR2 FQGNSA. Germline trimming cut 3 bases from V and 1 base from J; bases unmatched to any gene: 5. The CDR3: CASSFRQGRSYEQYF. The CDR3 DNA follows: TGTGCCAGCAGCTTCCGACAGGGGAGGTCCTACGAGCAGTACTTC. The whole variable domain, remainder taken from reference TRBV7-2 and TRBJ2-7, is GAGVSQSPSNKVTEKGKDVELRCDPISGHTALYWYRQSLGQGLEFLIYFQGNSAPDKSGLPSDRFSAERTGGSVSTLTIQRTQQEDSAVYLCASSFRQGRSYEQYFGPGTRLTVT.

This chain links TRBV2 with TRBJ1-1; the match to TRBD1 covers 8 bases. With V trimmed by 3 bases and J by 10 bases, 1 base remained unmatched. Germline V gene lookup returns CDR1 SNHLY and CDR2 FYNNEI. The CDR3 loop spans 11 amino acids. CDR3 region: CASSEDRAAFF. The CDR3 DNA is TGTGCCAGCAGTGAGGACAGGGCAGCTTTCTTT.

The rearrangement uses TRBV18 and TRBJ2-7, with TRBD2 matching over 8 bases. CDR1 and CDR2 from the germline V gene are KGHSH and LQKENI. Trimming at V came to 0 bases and at J to 4 bases, leaving 14 bases not matched to a gene. This CDR3 has 18 residues. The DNA for the CDR3 is TGTGCCAGCTCACCACCAGCTCCACGGGAGGGGCTTTTATACGAGCAGTACTTC. This sequence encodes CASSPPAPREGLLYEQYF.

V is TRBV7-3 and J is TRBJ2-1; the D gene is possibly TRBD1 (5 bases). In germline, CDR1 is SGHTA, CDR2 FQGTGA. V was cut by 5 bases and J by 1 base, with 9 bases left in between. The CDR3 runs to 14 residues. CDR3 sequence reads: CASSPGLSYNEQFF. CDR3 DNA sequence: TGTGCCAGCAGCCCAGGGTTATCCTACAATGAGCAGTTCTTC.

The chain has TRBV7-8 and TRBJ1-4; a possible D gene is TRBD1 (5 bases). CDR1 and CDR2 (germline): SGHVS, FQNEAQ. Trimming cost V 5 bases and J 5 bases, with 15 bases left between them. CDR3 length: 15 residues. In DNA form, the CDR3 reads TGTGCCAGCAGCCCCCCTGGGGCCCGGAATGAAAAACTGTTTTTT. Residues: CASSPPGARNEKLFF.

CDR3 nucleotide sequence: TGTGCCAGCAGTGCTGGAGGGTATAGCAATCAGCCCCAGCATTTT. It encodes CASSAGGYSNQPQHF. The rearrangement links TRBV2 to TRBJ1-5; D is ambiguous. The V gene's germline CDR1 is SNHLY and CDR2 FYNNEI. Trimming stripped 4 bases from V and 0 bases from J, with 10 bases between. The CDR3 totals 15 residues.

The V and J genes are TRBV18 and TRBJ2-6, with TRBD2 identical over 9 bases. Germline V gene data show CDR1 as KGHSH and CDR2 as LQKENI. The CDR3 contains 18 residues. Losses at the gene ends were 0 bases for V and 0 bases for J; bases not matched to a gene: 3. The chain's CDR3 is CASSPPRGGLSGANVLTF. Here the CDR3 DNA reads TGTGCCAGCTCACCACCGCGGGGGGGCCTCTCTGGGGCCAACGTCCTGACTTTC.

The chain links TRBV19 to TRBJ2-1; 10 nucleotides line up with TRBD2. There are 16 residues in the CDR3. Germline V gene sequence: CDR1 LNHDA, CDR2 SQIVND (reference sequence). V gave up 2 bases and J gave up 8 bases; unmatched junction bases: 9. The CDR3 nucleotides read TGTGCCAGTAGTATACTGACTAGCGGGTCGGGAGATGAGCAGTTCTTC. This translates into CASSILTSGSGDEQFF.

This rearrangement joins TRBV7-2 to TRBJ2-1; TRBD2 aligns across 7 bases. Germline CDR1 reads SGHTA; CDR2 reads FQGNSA. The CDR3 contains 15 residues. V lost 1 base to trimming and J lost 4 bases; unmatched junction nucleotides: 4. This CDR3 reads CASSLEAGVYNEQFF. The CDR3 DNA reads TGTGCCAGCAGCTTAGAGGCGGGAGTTTACAATGAGCAGTTCTTC.

This chain connects TRBV28 to TRBJ2-1; 10 positions agree with TRBD1. This CDR3 region has 17 residues. Per the germline V gene, CDR1 is MDHEN and CDR2 is SYDVKM. V was pared by 5 bases and J by 4 bases, with 11 bases of the junction left unmatched. The CDR3 protein is CASSTSRTGGMYNEQFF. CDR3 nucleotide sequence: TGTGCCAGCAGTACTTCAAGGACAGGGGGTATGTACAATGAGCAGTTCTTC.

The chain combines TRBV13 with TRBJ2-1; D not certain. V dropped 7 bases and J dropped 3 bases, with 19 bases sitting between them. Germline assignment: CDR1 PRHDT and CDR2 FYEKMQ (reference sequence). This CDR3 comprises 16 residues. The CDR3 DNA follows: TGTGCCAGCACCCTCCCCATGCGTATCGGCTACAATGAGCAGTTCTTC. Its protein product is CASTLPMRIGYNEQFF.

This rearrangement joins TRBV7-9 to TRBJ1-4; D may be TRBD1 (5 bases). Germline V gene data show CDR1 as SEHNR and CDR2 as FQNEAQ (reference sequence). Trimming removed 5 bases at V and 6 bases at J, with 10 bases between. This CDR3 has 13 amino acids. This chain's CDR3 is CASSNQGDEKLFF. CDR3 coding DNA: TGTGCCAGCAGCAACCAAGGGGATGAAAAACTGTTTTTT.

This clone was counted only a few times. The DNA of the CDR3 is TGTGCCAGCAGCTTACAGGGCCAACTTGGCTACACCTTC. Its protein product is CASSLQGQLGYTF. The rearrangement links TRBV7-6 to TRBJ1-2; D may be TRBD1 (5 bases). Germline CDR1 SGHVS, CDR2 FNYEAQ. CDR3 length: 13 residues. The V end was cut by 2 bases, the J end by 7 bases, with 11 bases between.

The chain couples TRBV18 to TRBJ1-1; 9 nucleotides match TRBD1. This CDR3 has 17 amino acids. Germline-derived CDR1 and CDR2 are KGHSH and LQKENI. J lost 1 base, V lost 5 bases, and 11 bases had no gene match. The chain's CDR3 is CASSSLPGQGTNTEAFF. The CDR3 DNA follows: TGTGCCAGCTCATCTTTACCGGGACAGGGAACGAACACTGAAGCTTTCTTT.

The chain couples TRBV5-8 to TRBJ2-7; no clear D. The CDR3 length is 13 residues. In germline, CDR1 is SGHTS, CDR2 YDEGEE. The V end was cut by 4 bases, the J end by 2 bases, with 10 bases between. The CDR3 loop reads CASSITTAYEQYF. CDR3 nucleotides: TGTGCCAGCAGCATCACTACCGCCTACGAGCAGTACTTC.

The chain carries TRBV27 and TRBJ2-7; D not resolved. V was shortened by 2 bases and J by 1 base, with 9 bases between the two germline ends. Germline-derived CDR1 and CDR2 are MNHEY and SMNVEV (reference sequence). The CDR3 runs 14 residues. The CDR3 here is CASSLGASSYEQYF. Written as DNA, the CDR3 is TGTGCCAGCAGTTTAGGTGCCAGTTCCTACGAGCAGTACTTC.

The genes are TRBV28 and TRBJ2-1; TRBD1 matches 11 bases. Germline CDR1 MDHEN, CDR2 SYDVKM. This CDR3 contains 14 residues. Losses at the gene ends were 5 bases for V and 6 bases for J; bases not matched to a gene: 3. The CDR3 sequence is CASSRTGGSNEQFF. The DNA of the CDR3 is TGTGCCAGCAGTCGGACAGGGGGCTCCAATGAGCAGTTCTTC.

The CDR3 region is CASSLVAGGRETQYF. The CDR3 coding sequence is TGTGCCAGCAGCTTAGTAGCGGGAGGGAGGGAGACCCAGTACTTC. V gene TRBV7-2 combines with J gene TRBJ2-5; 11 bases align to TRBD2. This CDR3 is 15 amino acids long. J lost 5 bases, V lost 1 base, and 3 bases had no gene match. In germline, CDR1 is SGHTA, CDR2 FQGNSA.

The J gene is TRBJ2-3, the V gene TRBV5-4; 10 nucleotides match TRBD1. Germline assignment: CDR1 SGHNT and CDR2 YYREEE (reference sequence). Trimming removed 6 bases from V and 3 bases from J; junction bases left unmatched: 4. The CDR3 contains 14 residues. The CDR3 is CASTGQGFTDTQYF. The CDR3 bases are TGTGCCAGCACGGGACAGGGGTTTACAGATACGCAGTATTTT.

Regarding this clone: Without the conserved terminal phenylalanine or tryptophan, this CDR3 likely stems from a read error. This rearrangement joins TRBV2 to TRBJ2-7; 7 nucleotides align to TRBD2. Losses at the gene ends were 4 bases for V and 2 bases for J; bases not matched to a gene: 11. CDR1 SNHLY and CDR2 FYNNEI come from the germline V gene. The CDR3 sequence is 16 residues long. Here the CDR3 DNA reads TGTGCCAGCAGTGCCGAGGGAGGGATTGTCCCCTACGAGCAGTACCTC. Its translation: CASSAEGGIVPYEQYL.

This chain connects TRBV29-1 to TRBJ2-1; D possibly corresponds to TRBD1 (5 bases). Trimming pared 7 bases from V and 2 bases from J, leaving 9 bases between. The CDR3 is 12 amino acids. CDR1 is SQVTM and CDR2 is ANQGSEA in the germline V gene. CDR3: CSAWTTYNEQFF. The CDR3 region has the DNA TGCAGCGCCTGGACAACCTACAATGAGCAGTTCTTC.

This clone was counted a single time. The V call is TRBV19, the J call TRBJ2-6; maybe TRBD2 (6 bases). Germline lookup yields CDR1 LNHDA and CDR2 SQIVND (reference sequence). This CDR3 is built from 18 residues. Between the trimmed V and J ends, which lost 3 bases and 0 bases, there was a span of 15 bases. CDR3: CASSISSGYGSGANVLTF. In DNA, the CDR3 is TGTGCCAGTAGTATCTCCAGCGGGTACGGCTCTGGGGCCAACGTCCTGACTTTC.

This clone was detected once. The CDR3 protein is CASSWTGVGGYTF. CDR3 in DNA: TGTGCCAGCAGTTGGACAGGGGTGGGGGGCTACACCTTC. The chain uses TRBV5-6 and TRBJ1-2, with 9 bases that match TRBD1. This CDR3 has 13 amino acids. Per the germline V gene, CDR1 is SGHDT and CDR2 is YYEEEE. J gave up 8 bases and V 5 bases, and 7 bases lay outside the gene matches. Drawing the rest from reference TRBV5-6 and TRBJ1-2, the complete variable domain is DAGVTQSPTHLIKTRGQQVTLRCSPKSGHDTVSWYQQALGQGPQFIFQYYEEEERQRGNFPDRFSGHQFPNYSSELNVNALLLGDSALYLCASSWTGVGGYTFGSGTRLTVV.

The V and J genes are TRBV6-1 and TRBJ2-1; perhaps TRBD1 as D (5 bases). This CDR3 spans 15 amino acids. Germline loops: CDR1 MNHNS, CDR2 SASEGT. Trimming shortened V by 7 bases and J by 3 bases, and 16 bases separated the two germline ends. CDR3 protein: CASILFGAGYNEQFF. The CDR3 coding sequence is TGTGCCAGCATTCTGTTTGGGGCCGGCTACAATGAGCAGTTCTTC.

The J gene is TRBJ2-2, the V gene TRBV5-6, with TRBD1 matching over 9 bases. Looked up from germline, CDR1 is SGHDT and CDR2 is YYEEEE. V shed 3 bases and J 6 bases; nucleotides not matched to a gene: 0. This CDR3 comprises 13 residues. The CDR3 loop reads CASSWTGAGELFF. In DNA form, the CDR3 reads TGTGCCAGCAGCTGGACAGGGGCCGGGGAGCTGTTTTTT.

The chain joins TRBV10-3 to TRBJ2-7; no clear D gene. The length of the CDR3 is 14 residues. The germline CDR1 and CDR2 sequences are ENHRY and SYGVKD. V lost 2 bases and J lost 5, with 13 bases in between. The CDR3 spells CAISEATRIHEQYF. CDR3 sequence (DNA): TGTGCCATCAGTGAGGCTACCAGGATCCACGAGCAGTACTTC.

The chain has TRBV2 and TRBJ2-7; 9 nucleotides agree with TRBD1. Unmatched junction bases numbered 10, after V lost 5 bases and J lost 2 bases. The length of the CDR3 is 16 residues. CDR1 and CDR2 from the germline V gene are SNHLY and FYNNEI. As DNA, the CDR3 is TGTGCCAGCAGTAGTCCTGGGGACAGGGCCGCCTACGAGCAGTACTTC. It yields the protein CASSSPGDRAAYEQYF.

The chain links TRBV28 to TRBJ1-4, with 10 bases lining up with TRBD1. Germline V gene sequence: CDR1 MDHEN, CDR2 SYDVKM. The CDR3 contains 15 residues. V gave up 5 bases and J gave up 6 bases; unmatched junction bases: 6. The CDR3 bases are TGTGCCAGCAGTACCTCCGGGACAGGGGATGAAAAACTGTTTTTT. Its protein is CASSTSGTGDEKLFF.